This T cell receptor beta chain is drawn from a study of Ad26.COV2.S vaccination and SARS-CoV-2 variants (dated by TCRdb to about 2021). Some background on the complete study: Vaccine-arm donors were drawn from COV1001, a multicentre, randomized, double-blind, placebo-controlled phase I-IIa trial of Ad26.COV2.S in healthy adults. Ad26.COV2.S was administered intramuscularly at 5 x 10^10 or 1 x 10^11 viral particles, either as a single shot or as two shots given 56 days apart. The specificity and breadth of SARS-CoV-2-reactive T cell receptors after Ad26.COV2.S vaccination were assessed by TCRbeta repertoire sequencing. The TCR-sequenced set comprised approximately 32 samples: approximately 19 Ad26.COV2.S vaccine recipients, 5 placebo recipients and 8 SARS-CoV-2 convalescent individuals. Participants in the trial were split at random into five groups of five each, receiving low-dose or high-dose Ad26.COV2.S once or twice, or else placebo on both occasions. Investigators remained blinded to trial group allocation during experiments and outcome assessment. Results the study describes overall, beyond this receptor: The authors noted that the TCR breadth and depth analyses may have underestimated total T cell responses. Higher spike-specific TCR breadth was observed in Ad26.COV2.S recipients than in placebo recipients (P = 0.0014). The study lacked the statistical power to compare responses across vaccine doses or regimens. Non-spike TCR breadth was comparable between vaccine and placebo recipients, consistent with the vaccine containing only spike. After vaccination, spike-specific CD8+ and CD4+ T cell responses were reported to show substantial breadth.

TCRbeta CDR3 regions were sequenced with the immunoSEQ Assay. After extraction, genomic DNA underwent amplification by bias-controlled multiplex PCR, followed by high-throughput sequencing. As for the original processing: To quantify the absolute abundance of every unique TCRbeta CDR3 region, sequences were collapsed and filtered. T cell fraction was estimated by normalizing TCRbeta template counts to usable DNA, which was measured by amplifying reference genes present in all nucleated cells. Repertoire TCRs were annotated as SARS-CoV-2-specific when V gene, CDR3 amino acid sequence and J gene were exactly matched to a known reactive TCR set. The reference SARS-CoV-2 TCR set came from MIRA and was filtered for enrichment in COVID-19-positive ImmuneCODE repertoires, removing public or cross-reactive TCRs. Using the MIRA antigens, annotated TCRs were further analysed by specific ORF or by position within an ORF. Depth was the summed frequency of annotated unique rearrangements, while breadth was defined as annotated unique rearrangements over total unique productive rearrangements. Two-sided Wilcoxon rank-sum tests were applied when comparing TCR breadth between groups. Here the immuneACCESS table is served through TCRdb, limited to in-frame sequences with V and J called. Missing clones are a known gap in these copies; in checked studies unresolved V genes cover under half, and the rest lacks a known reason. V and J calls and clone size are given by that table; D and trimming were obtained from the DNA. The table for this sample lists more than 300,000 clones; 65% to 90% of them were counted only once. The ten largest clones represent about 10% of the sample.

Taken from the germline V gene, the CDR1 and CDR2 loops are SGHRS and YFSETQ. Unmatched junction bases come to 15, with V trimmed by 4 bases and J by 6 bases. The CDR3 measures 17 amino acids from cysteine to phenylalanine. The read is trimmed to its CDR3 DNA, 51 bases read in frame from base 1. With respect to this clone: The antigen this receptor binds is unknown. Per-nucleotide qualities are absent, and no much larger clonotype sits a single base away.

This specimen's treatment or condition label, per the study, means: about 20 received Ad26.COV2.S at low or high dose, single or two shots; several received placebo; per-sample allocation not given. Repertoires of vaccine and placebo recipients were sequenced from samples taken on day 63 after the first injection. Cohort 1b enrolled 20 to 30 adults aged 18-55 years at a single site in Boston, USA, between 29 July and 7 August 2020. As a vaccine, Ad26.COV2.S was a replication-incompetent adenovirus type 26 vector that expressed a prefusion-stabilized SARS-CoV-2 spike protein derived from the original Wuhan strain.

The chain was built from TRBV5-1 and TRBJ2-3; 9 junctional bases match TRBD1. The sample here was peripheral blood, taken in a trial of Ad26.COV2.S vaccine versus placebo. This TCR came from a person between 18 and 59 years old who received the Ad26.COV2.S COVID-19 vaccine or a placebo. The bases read TGCGCCAGCAGCCTCGGACAGGGGAGACTTGGTCTGGATACGCAGTATTTT. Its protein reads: CASSLGQGRLGLDTQYF.